This T cell receptor (beta chain) is drawn from a study of cytomegalovirus exposure and HLA in healthy donors. On this clone itself: The antigen is unknown.

Study-wide findings and caveats: Based on reports, TCR beta sequences accurately predicted HLA-A and HLA-B alleles for most subjects. No immune exposure information besides CMV serostatus was available. Later analysis identified a missense DCLRE1C variant that was linked to TCR beta V- and J-gene trimming. Researchers counted 164 TCR beta chains as cytomegalovirus-associated.

Germline V gene data show CDR1 as SGHAT and CDR2 as FQDESV (reference sequence). Trimming took 7 bases from V and 7 from J, leaving 11 bases between them. This CDR3 spans 13 amino acids. 13 Jbeta primers and 60 Vbeta primers were used for the PCR. Using immunoSEQ multiplex PCR, the repertoire was profiled, and TCRdb retains in-frame clones only, with some absent. The sample totals around 130,000 clones; its top ten clones hold roughly 1.6%. This chain connects TRBV11-1 to TRBJ1-6; no definite D call. Sequencing was carried out using PBMCs. The receptor's source is a woman aged 40-49 years in good health and CMV-seronegative. The CDR3 loop is CASTITSNSPLHF. The DNA of the CDR3 is TGTGCCAGCACGATTACTTCCAATTCACCCCTCCACTTT.